The 10 T cell receptor beta chains reported below all come from one sample, sequenced in a study of beta chain features in type 1 diabetes. Every isolated RNA sample was fully reverse transcribed, so sequencing captured expressed TCRB transcripts. Sequenced by immunoSEQ multiplex PCR; TCRdb stores in-frame clones only, minus some. The profile shows 330,000 or so clones, around 19% of them singletons. Source material: naive CD4+ T cells from blood. These receptors were taken from a woman aged 18-29 years in good health.

This clone turned up a few times. V is TRBV5-1 and J is TRBJ1-3, with a weak D call TRBD1 (6 bases). Trimming left V 2 bases short and J 4 bases short, with 10 bases between. The CDR3 covers 14 residues. Germline CDR1 SGHRS, CDR2 YFSETQ. The CDR3 bases are TGCGCCAGCAGCTTTGACAGGTCCGGAAACACCATATATTTT. It specifies CASSFDRSGNTIYF. Drawing the rest from reference TRBV5-1 and TRBJ1-3, the complete variable domain is KAGVTQTPRYLIKTRGQQVTLSCSPISGHRSVSWYQQTPGQGLQFLFEYFSETQRNKGNFPGRFSGRQFSNSRSEMNVSTLELGDSALYLCASSFDRSGNTIYFGEGSWLTVV.

This clone was detected only a few times. The chain is built from TRBV30 and TRBJ2-7; D remains unclear. The V end lost 0 bases, the J end lost 8 bases, and 8 bases lay between the germline ends. Looked up from germline, CDR1 is GTSNPN and CDR2 is SVGIG (reference sequence). The CDR3 totals 11 residues. The CDR3 coding sequence is TGTGCCTGGAGTGTACGGGTGCAGCAGTACTTC. It yields the protein CAWSVRVQQYF.

The chain employs TRBV19 and TRBJ2-1; 7 bases align to TRBD2. The CDR3 is 14 residues long. With 10 bases clipped from V and 5 bases from J, the junction kept 11 bases outside the gene matches. Per the germline V gene, CDR1 is LNHDA and CDR2 is SQIVND (reference sequence). CDR3 region: CATQSHGGNNEQFF. The CDR3 DNA sequence: TGTGCCACACAGTCCCACGGGGGGAACAATGAGCAGTTCTTC.

This clone appeared a few times. This chain connects TRBV7-9 to TRBJ1-1; a weak D match, TRBD1 (5 bases). V lost 3 bases to trimming and J lost 0 bases, with 8 bases between them. Per germline, CDR1 SEHNR and CDR2 FQNEAQ (reference sequence). CDR3 size: 14 residues. DNA of the CDR3: TGTGCCAGCAGCTTCGGACACCTGAACACTGAAGCTTTCTTT. Protein sequence: CASSFGHLNTEAFF.

A few counts support this clone. The chain joins TRBV7-2 to TRBJ1-5; possibly TRBD1 for D (6 bases). This CDR3 contains 15 residues. Germline CDR1 SGHTA, CDR2 FQGNSA. Trimming took off 4 bases at V and 3 bases at J, with 13 bases between the two ends. The CDR3 coding sequence is TGTGCCAGCAGCTCCCGTGGACAGCTCAATCAGCCCCAGCATTTT. Its translation is CASSSRGQLNQPQHF.

Turning to this clone: One end of the junction is discordant with germline, which a read error may explain. The V gene is TRBV5-1, the J gene TRBJ2-2, with 9 bases lining up with TRBD2. Germline assignment: CDR1 SGHRS and CDR2 YFSETQ. This CDR3 region has 16 residues. CDR3 sequence: CASSPSGRSKTGELFF. The CDR3 DNA follows: TGCGCCAGCAGCCCAAGCGGGAGGTCGAAAACCGGGGAGCTGTTTTTT.

The rearrangement links TRBV25-1 to TRBJ2-1; tentative D call: TRBD1 (6 bases). The germline V gene encodes CDR1 MGHDK and CDR2 SYGVNS. CDR3 length: 14 residues. V was clipped by 5 bases and J by 6 bases, with 14 bases between them. Here the CDR3 DNA reads TGTGCCAGCAGTCCCGACACAGGGAGCAATGAGCAGTTCTTC. Translation gives CASSPDTGSNEQFF.

CDR3: CAWRPLRGERTDTQYF. CDR3 bases: TGTGCCTGGCGACCGCTTCGTGGGGAGCGGACAGATACGCAGTATTTT. The chain is built from TRBV30 and TRBJ2-3, with D possibly TRBD2 on 5 matching bases. V shed 5 bases and J shed 3 bases, with 21 bases lying between them. This CDR3 is built from 16 residues. Looked up from germline, CDR1 is GTSNPN and CDR2 is SVGIG (reference sequence).

The chain joins TRBV11-3 to TRBJ2-5, with TRBD2 matching 14 bases. V lost 1 base, J lost 5 bases, and 3 bases stayed unmatched. Germline assignment: CDR1 SGHNT and CDR2 YENEEA. The CDR3 loop spans 16 amino acids. The CDR3 nucleotides read TGTGCCAGCAGCTTAGGACTAGCGGGGGGGTCGGAGACCCAGTACTTC. It is translated as CASSLGLAGGSETQYF.

This sequence joins TRBV7-2 and TRBJ2-5, with D tentatively TRBD2 (6 bases). CDR3 size: 13 residues. The germline V and J ends were trimmed by 3 bases and 5 bases, with 10 bases remaining between them. Germline CDR1 is SGHTA and CDR2 is FQGNSA. The CDR3 here is CASSFGDSETQYF. The CDR3 DNA follows: TGTGCCAGCAGCTTTGGGGACTCGGAGACCCAGTACTTC.